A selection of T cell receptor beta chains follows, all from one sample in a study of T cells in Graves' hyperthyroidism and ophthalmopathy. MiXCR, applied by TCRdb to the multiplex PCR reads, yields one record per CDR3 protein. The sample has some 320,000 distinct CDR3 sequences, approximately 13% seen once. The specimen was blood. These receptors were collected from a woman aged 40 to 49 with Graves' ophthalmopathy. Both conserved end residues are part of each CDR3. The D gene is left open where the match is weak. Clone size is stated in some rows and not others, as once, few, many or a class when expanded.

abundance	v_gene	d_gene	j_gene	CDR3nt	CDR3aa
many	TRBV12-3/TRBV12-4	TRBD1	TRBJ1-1	TGTGCCAGCAGCGGACAGGGACGGTCACCTTTCTTT	CASSGQGRSPFF
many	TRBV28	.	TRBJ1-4	TGTGCCAGCAGTCTGGGGGGGGGCACCAAGGGATATGATGAAAAACTGTTTTTT	CASSLGGGTKGYDEKLFF
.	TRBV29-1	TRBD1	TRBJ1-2	TGCAGCGTCGAGGCTCCGGGACAGGGTGGCTATGGCTACACCTTC	CSVEAPGQGGYGYTF
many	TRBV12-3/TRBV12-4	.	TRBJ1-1	TGTGCCAGCACCCGATGGGGGGGGAGGAACACTGAAGCTTTCTTT	CASTRWGGRNTEAFF
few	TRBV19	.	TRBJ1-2	TGTGCCAGTAGTATAGATCTTGCAGGGAAAGGCTATGGCTACACCTTC	CASSIDLAGKGYGYTF
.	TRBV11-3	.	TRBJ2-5	TGTGCCAGCAGCTTATCGGGGCAGGGAATGATAGAGACCCAGTACTTC	CASSLSGQGMIETQYF
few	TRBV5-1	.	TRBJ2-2	TGCGCCAGCAATGTAGAAACGAACACCGGGGAGCTGTTTTTT	CASNVETNTGELFF
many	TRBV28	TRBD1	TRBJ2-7	TGTGCCAGCACTGGACAGGGAAGAGCCTACGAGCAGTACTTC	CASTGQGRAYEQYF
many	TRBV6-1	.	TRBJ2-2	TGTGCCAGCAGTCCCTCTTTGGCCGGGGAGCTGTTTTTT	CASSPSLAGELFF
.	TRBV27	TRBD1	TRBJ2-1	TGTGCCAGCAGTCGGGACAGACCCTACAATGAGCAGTTCTTC	CASSRDRPYNEQFF
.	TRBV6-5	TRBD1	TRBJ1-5	TGTGCCAGCAGTTACGGGACAGGGCAGCAGCCCCAGCATTTT	CASSYGTGQQPQHF
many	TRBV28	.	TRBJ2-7	TGTGCCAGCAGTTTATGGACGGAGAGCTCCTACGAGCAGTACTTC	CASSLWTESSYEQYF
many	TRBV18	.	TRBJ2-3	TGTGCCAGCTCATTACAGGTGGATACGCAGTATTTT	CASSLQVDTQYF
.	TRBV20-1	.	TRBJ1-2	TGCAGTGCCCCGGACATTTTGTTTAATGGCTACACCTTC	CSAPDILFNGYTF
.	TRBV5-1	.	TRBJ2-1	TGCGCCAGCAGCCATAACACTGACTACAATGAGCAGTTCTTC	CASSHNTDYNEQFF
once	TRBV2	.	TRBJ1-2	TGTGCCAGCAGTGAAAGCTTCCCCACCTACGCCTATGGCTACACCTTC	CASSESFPTYAYGYTF
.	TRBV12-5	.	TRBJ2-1	TGTGCTAGTGGACTCGACGATGAGCAGTTCTTC	CASGLDDEQFF
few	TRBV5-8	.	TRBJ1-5	TGTGCCAGCAGCTTTGCGGGGAATCAGCCCCAGCATTTT	CASSFAGNQPQHF
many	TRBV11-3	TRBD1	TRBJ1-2	TGTGCCAGCAGCTTAAAGACAGGGGACACACGGCGAGGCTACACCTTC	CASSLKTGDTRRGYTF
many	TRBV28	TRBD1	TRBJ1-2	TGTGCCAGCAGGGTGCTAGGACAGGGTGATGGCTACACCTTC	CASRVLGQGDGYTF
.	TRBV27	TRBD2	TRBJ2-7	TGTGCCAGCAGTCGGGGAGGGCGCGGGTACGAGCAGTACTTC	CASSRGGRGYEQYF
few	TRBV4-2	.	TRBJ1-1	TGTGCCAGCAGCCAGGCCCGGGACATTACGAACACTGAAGCTTTCTTT	CASSQARDITNTEAFF
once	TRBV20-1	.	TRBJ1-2	TGCAGTGCTAACGACATGGACTATGGCTACACCTTC	CSANDMDYGYTF
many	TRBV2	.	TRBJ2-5	TGTGCCAGCAGTCCGGGACGGAGGACCCAAGAGACCCAGTACTTC	CASSPGRRTQETQYF
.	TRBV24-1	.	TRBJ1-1	TGTGCCACGAGCATAACAGGGAGGGCTGAAGCTTTCTTT	CATSITGRAEAFF
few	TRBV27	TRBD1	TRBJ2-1	TGTGCCAGCAGTTTGGGGGACAGGGGCTACAATGAGCAGTTCTTC	CASSLGDRGYNEQFF
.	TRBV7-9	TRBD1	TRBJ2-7	TGTGCCAGCAGCTCACGGGGACAGGAGGATCCCTACGAGCAGTACTTC	CASSSRGQEDPYEQYF